This TCR beta chain was sequenced during a study of blood T cells in healthy people across ages. The overall study: About one barcoded beta molecule per two T cells was the capture yield of template switching.

CDR3 length equals 15 residues. The germline CDR1 and CDR2 sequences are MNHEY and SMNVEV (reference sequence). Findings of the study overall: Those diversity estimates obtained from one million T cells were thought to be underestimates.

For the second PCR, which ran for about 7 to 11 cycles, a sample-barcoded 5' primer and a J-beta primer mix were used. Each CDR3 protein gets one entry after TCRdb re-called the 5' RACE reads with MiXCR. The sample carries about 1.5 million distinct CDR3 sequences, approximately 43% recorded once. This clonotype was observed a few times. What it recognizes is unknown. The specimen was blood. The genes are TRBV27 and TRBJ2-5, with 11 nucleotides matching TRBD2. The DNA end is a closer match to TRBJ2-7, so the J assignment may be wrong. The source is a woman younger than 35 in good health. CDR3 sequence (DNA): TGTGCCAGCTACCCCTTACTAGCGGGAGTAAGCGAGCAGTACTTC. This gives the protein CASYPLLAGVSEQYF.